This TCR beta chain was profiled in a study of CD4 T cells in relation to SARS-CoV-2 and coronaviruses. On the study more broadly: ViraFEST: approximately eleven-day antigen culture of PBMCs, then TCR beta CDR3 sequencing.

Before the COVID-19 pandemic, during about 2010-2018, CD4+ T cells were taken from unexposed donors. After approximately ten days of culture, CD4+ T cells were isolated. Profiled with immunoSEQ multiplex PCR; TCRdb holds only in-frame clones, not every one. This repertoire shows tens of thousands of clones, 74% found once; its top ten account for 9.5% to 15%. In regard to this clone: Its antigen is as yet unknown.

V was clipped by 6 bases and J by 7 bases, with 12 bases between them. Germline V gives CDR1 MDHEN, CDR2 SYDVKM. This CDR3 comprises 13 residues. The J gene is TRBJ2-2, the V gene TRBV28; possible D gene TRBD1, 5 bases. Sequenced input: CD4+ T cells from PBMCs, cultured in vitro. The clonotype was recovered from a human donor in good health. The CDR3: CASRPGMVGELFF. The CDR3 DNA reads TGTGCCAGCAGACCAGGGATGGTCGGGGAGCTGTTTTTT.